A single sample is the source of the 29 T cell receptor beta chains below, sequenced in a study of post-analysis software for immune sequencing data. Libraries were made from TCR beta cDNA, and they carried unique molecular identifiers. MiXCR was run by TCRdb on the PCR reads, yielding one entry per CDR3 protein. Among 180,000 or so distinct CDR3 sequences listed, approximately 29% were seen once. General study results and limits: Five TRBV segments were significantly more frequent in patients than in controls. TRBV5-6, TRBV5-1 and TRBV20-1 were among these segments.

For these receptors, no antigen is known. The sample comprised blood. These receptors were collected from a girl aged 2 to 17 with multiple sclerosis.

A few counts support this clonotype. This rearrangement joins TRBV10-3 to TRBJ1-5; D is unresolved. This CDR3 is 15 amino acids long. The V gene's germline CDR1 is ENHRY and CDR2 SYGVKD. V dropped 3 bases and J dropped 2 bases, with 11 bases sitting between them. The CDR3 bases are TGTGCCATCAGTGAACGGGGAATTGGCAATCAGCCCCAGCATTTT. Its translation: CAISERGIGNQPQHF.

The CDR3 DNA is TGTGCCAGCAGTTTAGCAGTAGGGCAGGGGGCGACTTATGGCTACACCTTC. Its protein product is CASSLAVGQGATYGYTF. V is TRBV12-3 or TRBV12-4 and J is TRBJ1-2, with TRBD1 identical over 8 bases. This CDR3 spans 17 amino acids. Trimming at V came to 0 bases and at J to 5 bases, leaving 11 bases not matched to a gene.

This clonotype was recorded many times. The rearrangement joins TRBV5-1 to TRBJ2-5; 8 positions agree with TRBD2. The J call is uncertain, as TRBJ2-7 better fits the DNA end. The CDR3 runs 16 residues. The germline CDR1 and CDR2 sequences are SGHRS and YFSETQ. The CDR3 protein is CASSLVSGLAGFEQYF. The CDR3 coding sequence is TGCGCCAGCAGCTTGGTCTCGGGGCTAGCGGGTTTCGAGCAGTACTTC.

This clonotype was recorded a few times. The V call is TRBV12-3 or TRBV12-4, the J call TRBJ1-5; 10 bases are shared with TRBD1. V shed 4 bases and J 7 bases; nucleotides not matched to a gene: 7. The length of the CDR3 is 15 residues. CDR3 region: CASSSAGTGVQPQHF. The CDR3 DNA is TGTGCCAGCAGTTCCGCCGGGACAGGGGTACAGCCCCAGCATTTT.

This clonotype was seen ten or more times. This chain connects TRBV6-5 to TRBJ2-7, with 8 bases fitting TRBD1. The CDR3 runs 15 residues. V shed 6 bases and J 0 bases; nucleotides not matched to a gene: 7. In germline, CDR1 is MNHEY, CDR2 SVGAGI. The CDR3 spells CASRRGTGDSYEQYF. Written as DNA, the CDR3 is TGTGCCAGCAGAAGAGGGACAGGCGACTCCTACGAGCAGTACTTC.

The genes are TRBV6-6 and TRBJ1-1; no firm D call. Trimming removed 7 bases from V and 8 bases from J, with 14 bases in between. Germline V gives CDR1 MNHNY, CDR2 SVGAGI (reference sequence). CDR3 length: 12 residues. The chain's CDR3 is CASKPALGEAFF. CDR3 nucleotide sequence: TGTGCCAGCAAGCCCGCTCTCGGGGAAGCTTTCTTT.

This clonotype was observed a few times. As DNA, the CDR3 is TGTGCCAGCAGCTTAGTACGTAGGATCTACGAGCAGTACTTC. It codes for CASSLVRRIYEQYF. The chain employs TRBV11-2 and TRBJ2-7; D gene uncertain. This CDR3 region has 14 residues. CDR1 is SGHAT and CDR2 is FQNNGV in the germline V gene. Trimming took off 1 base at V and 3 bases at J, with 10 bases between the two ends.

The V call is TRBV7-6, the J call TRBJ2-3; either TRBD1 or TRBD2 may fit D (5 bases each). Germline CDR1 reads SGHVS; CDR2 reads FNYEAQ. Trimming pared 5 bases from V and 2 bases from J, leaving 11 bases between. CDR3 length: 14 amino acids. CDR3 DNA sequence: TGTGCCAGCAGCCAAACGGGGCTCACAGATACGCAGTATTTT. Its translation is CASSQTGLTDTQYF.

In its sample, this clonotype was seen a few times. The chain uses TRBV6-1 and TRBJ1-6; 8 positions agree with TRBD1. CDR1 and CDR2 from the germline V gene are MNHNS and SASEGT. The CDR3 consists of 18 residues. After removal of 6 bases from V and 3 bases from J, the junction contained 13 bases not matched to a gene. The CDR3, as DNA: TGTGCCAGCAGCCGGTCGGTCTCGACAGGGGACTATAATTCACCCCTCCACTTT. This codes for CASSRSVSTGDYNSPLHF.

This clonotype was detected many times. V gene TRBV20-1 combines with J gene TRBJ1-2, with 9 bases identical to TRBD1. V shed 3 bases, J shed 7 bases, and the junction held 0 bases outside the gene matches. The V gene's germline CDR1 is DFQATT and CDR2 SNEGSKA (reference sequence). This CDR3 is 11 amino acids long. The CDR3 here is CSARTGGGYTF. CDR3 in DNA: TGCAGTGCTAGGACAGGGGGTGGCTACACCTTC.

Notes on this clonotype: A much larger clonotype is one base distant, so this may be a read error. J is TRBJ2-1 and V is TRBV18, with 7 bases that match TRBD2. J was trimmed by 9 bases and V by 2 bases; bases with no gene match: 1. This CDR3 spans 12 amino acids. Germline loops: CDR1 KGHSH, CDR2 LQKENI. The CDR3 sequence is CASSPGRGEQFF. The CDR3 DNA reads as TGTGCCAGCTCACCAGGGAGGGGTGAGCAGTTCTTC.

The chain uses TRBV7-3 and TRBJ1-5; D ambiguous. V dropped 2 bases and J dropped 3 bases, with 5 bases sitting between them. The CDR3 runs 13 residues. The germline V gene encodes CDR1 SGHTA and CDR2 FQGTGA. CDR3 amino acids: CASSLGANQPQHF. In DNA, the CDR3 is TGTGCCAGCAGCTTAGGAGCCAATCAGCCCCAGCATTTT.

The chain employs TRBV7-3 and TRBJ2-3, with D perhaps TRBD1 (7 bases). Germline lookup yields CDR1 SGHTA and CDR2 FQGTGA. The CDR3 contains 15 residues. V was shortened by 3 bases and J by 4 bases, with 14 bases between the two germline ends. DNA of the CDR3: TGTGCCAGCAGCTTCCGACAGGGAGGCCCAGATACGCAGTATTTT. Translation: CASSFRQGGPDTQYF.

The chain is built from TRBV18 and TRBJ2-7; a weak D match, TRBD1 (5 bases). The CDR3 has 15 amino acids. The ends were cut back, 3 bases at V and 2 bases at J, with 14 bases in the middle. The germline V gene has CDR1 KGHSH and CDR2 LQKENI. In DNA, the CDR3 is TGTGCCAGCTCACCGGCTGGGGCGCAGACCTACGAGCAGTACTTC. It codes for CASSPAGAQTYEQYF.

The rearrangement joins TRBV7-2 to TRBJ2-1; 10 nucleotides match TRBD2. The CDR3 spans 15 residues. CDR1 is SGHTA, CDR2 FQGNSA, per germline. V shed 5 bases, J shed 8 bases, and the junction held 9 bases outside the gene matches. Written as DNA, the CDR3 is TGTGCCAGCAGCGAGCGACTAGCGGGTGTCTATGAGCAGTTCTTC. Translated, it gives CASSERLAGVYEQFF.

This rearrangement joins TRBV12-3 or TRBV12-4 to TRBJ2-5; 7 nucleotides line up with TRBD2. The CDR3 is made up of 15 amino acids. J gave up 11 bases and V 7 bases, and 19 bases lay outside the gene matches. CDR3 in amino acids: CASIFLAGENNEQYF. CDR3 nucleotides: TGTGCCAGCATTTTTCTGGCGGGGGAGAACAATGAGCAGTACTTC.

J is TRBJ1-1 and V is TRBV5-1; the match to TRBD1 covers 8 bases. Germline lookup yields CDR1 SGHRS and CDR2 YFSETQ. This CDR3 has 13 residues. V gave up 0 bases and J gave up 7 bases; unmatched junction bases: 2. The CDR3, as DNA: TGCGCCAGCAGCTTGGAGACAGGGGATGAAGCTTTCTTT. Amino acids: CASSLETGDEAFF.

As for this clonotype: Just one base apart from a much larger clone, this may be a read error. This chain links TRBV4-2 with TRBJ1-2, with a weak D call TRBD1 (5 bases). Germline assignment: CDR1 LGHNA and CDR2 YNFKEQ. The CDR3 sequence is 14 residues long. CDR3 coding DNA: TGTGCCATCAGCCAAGGCCAACAGGACTATGGCTACACCTTC. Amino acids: CAISQGQQDYGYTF.

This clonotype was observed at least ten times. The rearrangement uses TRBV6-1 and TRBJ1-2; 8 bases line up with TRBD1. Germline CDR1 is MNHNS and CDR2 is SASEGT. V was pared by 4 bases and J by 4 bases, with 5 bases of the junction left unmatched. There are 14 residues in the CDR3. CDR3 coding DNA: TGTGCCAGCAGTGTCACAGGGGGAGCCTATGGCTACACCTTC. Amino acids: CASSVTGGAYGYTF.

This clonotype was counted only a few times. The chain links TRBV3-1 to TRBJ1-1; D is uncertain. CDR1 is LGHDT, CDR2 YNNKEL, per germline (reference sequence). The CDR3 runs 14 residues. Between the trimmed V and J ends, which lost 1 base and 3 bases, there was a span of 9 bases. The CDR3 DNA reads TGTGCCAGCAGCCAAGTATACCTCGACACTGAAGCTTTCTTT. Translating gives CASSQVYLDTEAFF.

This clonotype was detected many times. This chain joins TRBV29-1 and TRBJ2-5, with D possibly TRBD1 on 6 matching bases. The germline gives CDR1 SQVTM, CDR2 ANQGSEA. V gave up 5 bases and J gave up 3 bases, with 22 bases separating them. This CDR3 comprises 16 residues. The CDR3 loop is CSVPTAPGHLKETQYF. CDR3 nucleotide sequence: TGCAGCGTTCCAACAGCCCCGGGACACCTAAAAGAGACCCAGTACTTC.

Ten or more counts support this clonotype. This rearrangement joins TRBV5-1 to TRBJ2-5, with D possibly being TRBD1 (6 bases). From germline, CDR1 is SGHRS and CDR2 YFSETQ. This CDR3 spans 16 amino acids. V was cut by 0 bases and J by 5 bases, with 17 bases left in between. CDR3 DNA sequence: TGCGCCAGCAGCTTGGATTCGAGGGGCAGGGGTGAGACCCAGTACTTC. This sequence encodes CASSLDSRGRGETQYF.

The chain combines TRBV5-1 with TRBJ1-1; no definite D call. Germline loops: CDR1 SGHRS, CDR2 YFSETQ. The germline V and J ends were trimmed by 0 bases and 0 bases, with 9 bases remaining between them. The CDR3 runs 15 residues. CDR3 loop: CASSLVLGLNTEAFF. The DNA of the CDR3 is TGCGCCAGCAGCTTGGTTCTCGGATTGAACACTGAAGCTTTCTTT.

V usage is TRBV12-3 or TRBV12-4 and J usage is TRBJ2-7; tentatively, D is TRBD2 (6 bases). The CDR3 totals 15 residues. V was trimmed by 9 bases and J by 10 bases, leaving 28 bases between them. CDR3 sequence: CARTALGGAESGQYF. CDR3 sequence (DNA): TGTGCCAGAACGGCGCTGGGCGGGGCAGAGAGTGGCCAGTACTTC.

Here the CDR3 DNA reads TGTGCCAGCAGCGCCGCCGGGACAGGGTATTTCTATGGCTACACCTTC. Its protein product is CASSAAGTGYFYGYTF. The chain recombines TRBV7-8 with TRBJ1-2, with 9 positions matching TRBD1. The CDR3 has 16 residues. V was pared by 5 bases and J by 4 bases, with 11 bases of the junction left unmatched. Germline assignment: CDR1 SGHVS and CDR2 FQNEAQ.

The CDR3 DNA reads TGTGCCAGCAAAGGTCCGGGAACGAACACCGGGGAGCTGTTTTTT. It encodes CASKGPGTNTGELFF. This chain links TRBV2 with TRBJ2-2; D is perhaps TRBD2 (5 bases). Trimming removed 7 bases from V and 0 bases from J, with 12 bases in between. Germline assignment: CDR1 SNHLY and CDR2 FYNNEI. This CDR3 is built from 15 residues.

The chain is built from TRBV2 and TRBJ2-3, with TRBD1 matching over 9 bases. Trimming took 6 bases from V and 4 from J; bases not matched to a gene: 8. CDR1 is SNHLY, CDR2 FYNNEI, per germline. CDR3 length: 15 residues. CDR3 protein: CASRTQGALADTQYF. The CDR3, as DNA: TGTGCCAGCAGGACACAGGGGGCCCTGGCAGATACGCAGTATTTT.

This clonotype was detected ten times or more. CDR3 residues: CASSLRPSTSGSTDTQYF. As DNA, the CDR3 is TGTGCCAGCAGCCTCAGACCTTCGACTAGCGGAAGCACAGATACGCAGTATTTT. The J gene is TRBJ2-3, the V gene TRBV3-1, with TRBD2 matching 9 bases. CDR1 is LGHDT and CDR2 is YNNKEL in the germline V gene (reference sequence). The J segment lost 0 bases and the V segment lost 4 bases, leaving 11 bases of the junction unmatched. The CDR3 extends over 18 amino acids.

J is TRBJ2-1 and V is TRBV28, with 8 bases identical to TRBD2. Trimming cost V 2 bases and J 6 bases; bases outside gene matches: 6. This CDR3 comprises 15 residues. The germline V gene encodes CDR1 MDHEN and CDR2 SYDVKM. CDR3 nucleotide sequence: TGTGCCAGCAGTTTAATTTGGGGGACTAGCAATGAGCAGTTCTTC. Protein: CASSLIWGTSNEQFF.